Listed here are 23 T cell receptor beta chains from one sample, sequenced in a study of human T cells and chemical hapten exposure. Each CDR3 protein is one row after TCRdb ran MiXCR on the RACE reads. Here the sample spans about 85,000 distinct CDR3 sequences, about 9% being singletons. The sample's time point: pre-sensitization, week 0. Specified treatment: therapeutic diphenylcyclopropenone sensitization with weekly scalp DPC. The sample in question was whole blood, obtained in connection with sensitization to the hapten diphenylcyclopropenone (DPC). All receptors derive from a man between 35 and 55 years old with alopecia areata. Some clones in this sample may be carry-over from other donors' samples.

This clonotype was observed a handful of times. V gene TRBV3-1 combines with J gene TRBJ2-7; 7 bases agree with TRBD2. There are 16 residues in the CDR3. Per germline, CDR1 LGHDT and CDR2 YNNKEL (reference sequence). Trimming cost V 0 bases and J 2 bases; bases outside gene matches: 7. The CDR3: CASSQDWAGRAYEQYF. For the CDR3, the DNA is TGTGCCAGCAGCCAAGACTGGGCGGGGAGGGCCTACGAGCAGTACTTC.

V and J are TRBV7-2 and TRBJ1-2; D possibly corresponds to TRBD1 (5 bases). From germline, CDR1 is SGHTA and CDR2 FQGNSA. The CDR3 contains 16 residues. V lost 2 bases, J lost 0 bases, and 13 bases lay in between. CDR3 sequence reads: CASSLSGGRANYGYTF. CDR3 sequence (DNA): TGTGCCAGCAGCTTAAGTGGTGGCAGGGCTAACTATGGCTACACCTTC.

The chain carries TRBV12-3 or TRBV12-4 and TRBJ1-5; D call uncertain. The CDR3 sequence is 15 residues long. Trimming pared 6 bases from V and 1 base from J, leaving 13 bases between. The CDR3 loop is CASSTQSQSNQPQHF. DNA for the CDR3: TGTGCCAGCAGCACACAGAGTCAAAGCAATCAGCCCCAGCATTTT.

Ten or more counts support this clonotype. V and J are TRBV7-6 and TRBJ2-7, with D possibly matching TRBD2 (5 bases). V lost 5 bases and J 4 bases, leaving 15 bases between the germline ends. The CDR3 length is 14 residues. From germline, CDR1 is SGHVS and CDR2 FNYEAQ. DNA of the CDR3: TGTGCCAGCAGCCCCCGAGATAGCGATTACGAGCAGTACGTC. It translates to CASSPRDSDYEQYV.

This chain links TRBV7-6 with TRBJ2-2; D unresolved. CDR3 size: 14 residues. V was shortened by 1 base and J by 3 bases, with 6 bases between the two germline ends. Germline CDR1 reads SGHVS; CDR2 reads FNYEAQ. The CDR3: CASSLGQHTGELFF. DNA for the CDR3: TGTGCCAGCAGCTTAGGCCAGCACACCGGGGAGCTGTTTTTT.

The chain joins TRBV7-9 to TRBJ2-7; perhaps TRBD1 as D (5 bases). V gave up 0 bases and J gave up 3 bases, with 12 bases separating them. The CDR3 runs 15 residues. CDR1 is SEHNR and CDR2 is FQNEAQ in the germline V gene (reference sequence). The chain's CDR3 is CASSLAAGPVYEQYF. The DNA of the CDR3 is TGTGCCAGCAGCTTAGCGGCAGGGCCCGTCTACGAGCAGTACTTC.

This clonotype was detected a few times. The chain links TRBV20-1 to TRBJ2-3; D gene ambiguous. V lost 5 bases and J 2 bases, leaving 20 bases between the germline ends. This CDR3 has 16 residues. CDR1 and CDR2 from the germline V gene are DFQATT and SNEGSKA (reference sequence). In nucleotides, the CDR3 is TGCAGTGCTTTCCCCCACCAGGCCAAATACACAGATACGCAGTATTTT. It translates to CSAFPHQAKYTDTQYF.

At least ten counts were recorded for this clonotype. The V gene is TRBV6-5, the J gene TRBJ2-7, with TRBD2 as a possible D gene (6 bases). The germline V gene has CDR1 MNHEY and CDR2 SVGAGI. The CDR3 length is 13 residues. V lost 5 bases, J lost 6 bases, and 14 bases lay in between. CDR3 sequence (DNA): TGTGCCAGCAGTGAGGAGGGATTTAGCGAGCAGTACTTC. Translating it yields CASSEEGFSEQYF.

This clonotype appeared many times. The rearrangement links TRBV6-1 to TRBJ2-3; the match to TRBD2 covers 11 bases. Germline V gene data show CDR1 as MNHNS and CDR2 as SASEGT. The CDR3 length is 17 residues. The V segment lost 0 bases and the J segment 2 bases; nucleotides outside the gene matches: 4. This CDR3 reads CASSEARGLAVTDTQYF. In nucleotides, the CDR3 is TGTGCCAGCAGTGAAGCGCGGGGACTAGCGGTCACAGATACGCAGTATTTT.

The chain uses TRBV4-3 and TRBJ2-3, with 11 nucleotides matching TRBD1. The length of the CDR3 is 18 residues. The J segment lost 4 bases and the V segment lost 3 bases, leaving 12 bases of the junction unmatched. CDR1 is LGHNA and CDR2 is YSLEER in the germline V gene. CDR3 bases: TGCGCCAGCAGCCACCGGACCCGGGACAGGGGGATTGCAGATACGCAGTATTTT. This codes for CASSHRTRDRGIADTQYF.

This clonotype showed up just a few times. The chain recombines TRBV6-6 with TRBJ2-1; no definite D call. Germline V CDR1 and CDR2: MNHNY, SVGAGI (reference sequence). This CDR3 comprises 11 residues. The V and J ends lost 0 bases and 13 bases respectively, with 7 bases between them. The chain's CDR3 is CASSYSADQFF. In DNA, the CDR3 is TGTGCCAGCAGTTACTCGGCGGACCAGTTCTTC.

In its sample, this clonotype was seen many times. J is TRBJ1-5 and V is TRBV2; 8 bases line up with TRBD1. Germline V gene data show CDR1 as SNHLY and CDR2 as FYNNEI. The junction had 6 bases not matched to a gene; V was cut back by 6 bases and J by 2 bases. This CDR3 is 15 amino acids long. The CDR3 here is CASSRDRNGNQPQHF. The CDR3 coding sequence is TGTGCCAGCAGCCGGGACAGGAATGGCAATCAGCCCCAGCATTTT.

This clonotype was seen a handful of times. This rearrangement joins TRBV12-5 to TRBJ2-1, with D perhaps matching TRBD1 (6 bases). This CDR3 contains 14 residues. Germline V gene sequence: CDR1 LGHNT, CDR2 FRNRAP. Trimming cost V 3 bases and J 5 bases, with 11 bases left between them. The CDR3 DNA sequence: TGTGCTAGTGGTTTACCGGGACAAGACAATGAGCAGTTCTTC. This gives the protein CASGLPGQDNEQFF.

This clonotype has more than one count but fewer than ten. The chain combines TRBV27 with TRBJ2-5; D might be TRBD1 (6 bases). Trimming stripped 3 bases from V and 5 bases from J, with 13 bases between. The CDR3 runs to 14 residues. From germline, CDR1 is MNHEY and CDR2 SMNVEV (reference sequence). CDR3 nucleotides: TGTGCCAGCAGTTTTCTCAGGGGTGTTGAGACCCAGTACTTC. This codes for CASSFLRGVETQYF.

This clonotype was detected many times. The V call is TRBV7-8, the J call TRBJ2-5, with 7 bases matching TRBD1. The V and J ends lost 3 bases and 4 bases, in that order; junction bases with no gene match: 20. The length of the CDR3 is 19 residues. Germline CDR1 is SGHVS and CDR2 is FQNEAQ. CDR3 DNA: TGTGCCAGCAGCTTCCGAGGGCAGATCAACCCGACAGGGCGAGAGACCCAGTACTTC. This encodes CASSFRGQINPTGRETQYF.

This rearrangement joins TRBV11-2 to TRBJ2-5, with 9 bases that match TRBD2. Unmatched junction bases numbered 11, after V lost 1 base and J lost 5 bases. The germline V gene has CDR1 SGHAT and CDR2 FQNNGV. The CDR3 length is 17 residues. CDR3 loop: CASSLVGIAGAVETQYF. The CDR3 DNA follows: TGTGCCAGCAGCTTAGTCGGGATAGCGGGAGCTGTCGAGACCCAGTACTTC.

This clonotype counts as large. The rearrangement joins TRBV28 to TRBJ2-5; perhaps TRBD2 as D (6 bases). Deletions cut 8 bases from V and 3 bases from J, with 25 bases between. Germline V gives CDR1 MDHEN, CDR2 SYDVKM. The CDR3 spans 17 residues. For the CDR3, the DNA is TGTGCCAGCGGTGCTATGACCGGGAGCCGGTGGGAAGAGACCCAGTACTTC. This gives the protein CASGAMTGSRWEETQYF.

There are a few counts of this clonotype. The J gene is TRBJ2-2, the V gene TRBV7-9; 8 bases agree with TRBD1. Germline CDR1 SEHNR, CDR2 FQNEAQ (reference sequence). V lost 6 bases to trimming and J lost 2 bases; unmatched junction nucleotides: 2. The CDR3 is 14 residues long. Here the CDR3 DNA reads TGTGCCAGCAGGTCAGGGGGCAACACCGGGGAGCTGTTTTTT. Protein: CASRSGGNTGELFF.

Many counts were recorded for this clonotype. This chain uses TRBV7-2 with TRBJ2-3; TRBD2 aligns across 8 bases. The ends lost 0 bases at V and 5 bases at J; junction bases unmatched: 4. The CDR3 runs 15 residues. Per germline, CDR1 SGHTA and CDR2 FQGNSA. The CDR3 region is CASSLASGAGDTQYF. In DNA, the CDR3 is TGTGCCAGCAGCTTAGCTAGCGGGGCGGGAGATACGCAGTATTTT.

In this sample, this clonotype turned up a few times. The chain employs TRBV6-6 and TRBJ2-5, with D maybe TRBD2 (6 bases). With 1 base removed from V and 1 base from J, the gap between germline ends came to 22 bases. CDR3 length: 19 residues. The germline V gene encodes CDR1 MNHNY and CDR2 SVGAGI (reference sequence). CDR3 DNA sequence: TGTGCCAGCAGTTACTTATTTGCGGGGCAGGGCGGGATCCAAGAGACCCAGTACTTC. Its translation: CASSYLFAGQGGIQETQYF.

The chain combines TRBV20-1 with TRBJ1-1; D is possibly TRBD1 (5 bases). Between the trimmed V and J ends, which lost 2 bases and 0 bases, there was a span of 13 bases. The CDR3 totals 15 residues. In germline, CDR1 is DFQATT, CDR2 SNEGSKA (reference sequence). CDR3 sequence reads: CSARNGDFMNTEAFF. The CDR3 nucleotides are TGCAGTGCTAGAAACGGGGACTTCATGAACACTGAAGCTTTCTTT.

This clonotype showed up just a few times. The V gene is TRBV3-1, the J gene TRBJ1-1; no reliable D call. Trimming left V 3 bases short and J 9 bases short, with 8 bases between. The CDR3 covers 11 residues. CDR1 is LGHDT and CDR2 is YNNKEL in the germline V gene (reference sequence). As DNA, the CDR3 is TGTGCCAGCAGCCACGTGGGCCAAGCTTTCTTT. Its protein is CASSHVGQAFF. Using reference TRBV3-1 and TRBJ1-1 for the parts outside the CDR3, the full variable domain is DTAVSQTPKYLVTQMGNDKSIKCEQNLGHDTMYWYKQDSKKFLKIMFSYNNKELIINETVPNRFSPKSPDKAHLNLHINSLELGDSAVYFCASSHVGQAFFGQGTRLTVV.

A few counts support this clonotype. V is TRBV3-1 and J is TRBJ2-3, with D possibly TRBD2 on 6 matching bases. Trimming shortened V by 1 base and J by 4 bases, and 12 bases separated the two germline ends. The CDR3 has 15 residues. The germline CDR1 and CDR2 sequences are LGHDT and YNNKEL (reference sequence). CDR3 nucleotide sequence: TGTGCCAGCAGCCAAGTCGGGGGAGTCCCAGATACGCAGTATTTT. Protein sequence: CASSQVGGVPDTQYF.